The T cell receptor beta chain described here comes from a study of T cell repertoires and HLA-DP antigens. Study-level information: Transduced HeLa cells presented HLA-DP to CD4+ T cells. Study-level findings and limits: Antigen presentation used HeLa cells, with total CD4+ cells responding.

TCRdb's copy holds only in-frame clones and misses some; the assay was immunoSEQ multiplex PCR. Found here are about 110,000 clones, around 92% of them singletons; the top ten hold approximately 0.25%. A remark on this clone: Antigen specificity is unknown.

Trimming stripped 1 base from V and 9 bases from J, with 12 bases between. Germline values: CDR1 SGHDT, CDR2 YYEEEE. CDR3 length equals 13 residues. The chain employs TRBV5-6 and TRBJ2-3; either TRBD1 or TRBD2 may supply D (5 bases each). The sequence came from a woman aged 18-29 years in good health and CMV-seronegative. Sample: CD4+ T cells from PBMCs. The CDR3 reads CASSLIRGATQYF. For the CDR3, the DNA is TGTGCCAGCAGCTTGATAAGGGGAGCGACGCAGTATTTT.